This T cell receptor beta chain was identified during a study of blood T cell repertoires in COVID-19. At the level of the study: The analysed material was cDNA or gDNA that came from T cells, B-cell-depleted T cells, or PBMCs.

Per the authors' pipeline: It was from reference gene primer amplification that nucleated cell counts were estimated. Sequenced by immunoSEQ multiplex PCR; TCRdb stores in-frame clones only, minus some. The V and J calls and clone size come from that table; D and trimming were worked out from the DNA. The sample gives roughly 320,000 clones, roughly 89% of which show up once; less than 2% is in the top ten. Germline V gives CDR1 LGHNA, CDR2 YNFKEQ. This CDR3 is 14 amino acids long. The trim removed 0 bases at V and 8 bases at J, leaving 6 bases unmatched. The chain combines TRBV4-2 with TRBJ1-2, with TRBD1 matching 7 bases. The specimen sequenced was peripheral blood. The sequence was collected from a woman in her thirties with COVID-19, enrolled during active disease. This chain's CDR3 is CASSQDEGARGYTF. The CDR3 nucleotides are TGTGCCAGCAGCCAAGACGAGGGGGCTAGGGGCTACACCTTC.